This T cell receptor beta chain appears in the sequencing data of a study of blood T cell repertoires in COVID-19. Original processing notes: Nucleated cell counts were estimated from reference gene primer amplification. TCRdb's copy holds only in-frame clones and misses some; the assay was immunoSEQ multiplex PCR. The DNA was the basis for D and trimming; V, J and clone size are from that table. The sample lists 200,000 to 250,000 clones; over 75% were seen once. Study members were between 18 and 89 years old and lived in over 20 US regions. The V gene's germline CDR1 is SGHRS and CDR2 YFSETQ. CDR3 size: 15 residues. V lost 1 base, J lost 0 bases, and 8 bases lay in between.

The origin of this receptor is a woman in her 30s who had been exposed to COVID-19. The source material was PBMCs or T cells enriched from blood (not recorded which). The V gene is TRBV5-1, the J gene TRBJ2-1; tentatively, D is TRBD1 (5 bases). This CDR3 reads CASSLLDSSYNEQFF. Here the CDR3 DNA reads TGCGCCAGCAGCTTGCTAGACAGCTCCTACAATGAGCAGTTCTTC.